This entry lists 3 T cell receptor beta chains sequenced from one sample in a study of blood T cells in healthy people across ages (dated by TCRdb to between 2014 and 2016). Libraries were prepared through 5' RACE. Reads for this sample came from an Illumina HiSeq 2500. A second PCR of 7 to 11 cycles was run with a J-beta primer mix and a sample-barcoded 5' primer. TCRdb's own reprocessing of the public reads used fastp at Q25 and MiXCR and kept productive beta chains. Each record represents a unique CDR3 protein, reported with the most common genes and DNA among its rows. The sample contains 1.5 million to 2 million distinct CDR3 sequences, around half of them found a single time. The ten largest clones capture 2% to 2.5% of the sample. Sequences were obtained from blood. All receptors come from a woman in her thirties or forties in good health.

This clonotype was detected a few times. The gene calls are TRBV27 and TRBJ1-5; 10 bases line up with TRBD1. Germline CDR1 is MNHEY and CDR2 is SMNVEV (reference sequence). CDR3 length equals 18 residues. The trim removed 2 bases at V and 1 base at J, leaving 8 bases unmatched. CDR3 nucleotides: TGTGCCAGCAGTTTAACCCGGACAGGGGGAGGAAGCAATCAGCCCCAGCATTTT. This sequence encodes CASSLTRTGGGSNQPQHF.

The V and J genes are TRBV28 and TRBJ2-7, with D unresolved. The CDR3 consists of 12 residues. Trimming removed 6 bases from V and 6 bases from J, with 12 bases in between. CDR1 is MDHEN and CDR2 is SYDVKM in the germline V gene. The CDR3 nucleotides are TGTGCCAGCAGGCCCCAAGCGTTCGAGCAGTACTTC. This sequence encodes CASRPQAFEQYF.

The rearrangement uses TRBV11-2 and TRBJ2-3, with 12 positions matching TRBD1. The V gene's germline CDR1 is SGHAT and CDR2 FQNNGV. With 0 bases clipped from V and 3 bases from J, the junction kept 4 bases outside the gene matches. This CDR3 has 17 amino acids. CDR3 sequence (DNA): TGTGCCAGCAGCTTAGAGTTGGGACAGGGGGCGACAGATACGCAGTATTTT. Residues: CASSLELGQGATDTQYF.